The 23 T cell receptor beta chains presented below share a single source sample, sequenced in a study of blood T cell repertoires in COVID-19. Profiled with immunoSEQ multiplex PCR; TCRdb holds only in-frame clones, not every one. The table lists over 250,000 clones, roughly 87% of them singletons. Sequenced input: peripheral blood. The receptors originated from a woman under 40 with acute or convalescent COVID-19.

The CDR3 spells CASSQAGEPQHF. CDR3 DNA sequence: TGTGCCAGCAGCCAAGCCGGTGAGCCCCAGCATTTT. The gene calls are TRBV3-1 (or the pseudogene TRBV3-2) and TRBJ1-5; no clear D gene. Germline V lookup: CDR1 LGHDT, CDR2 YNNKEL (reference sequence). The CDR3 is 12 residues long. The V gene lost 1 base and the J gene lost 8 bases, with 6 bases spanning the gap.

The rearrangement joins TRBV5-1 to TRBJ2-7; TRBD1 matches 8 bases. Germline CDR1 SGHRS, CDR2 YFSETQ. The CDR3 length is 15 residues. Trimming cost V 7 bases and J 3 bases; bases outside gene matches: 12. The CDR3 bases are TGCGCCAGCGGAACATCTCACAGGGGGTACTACGAGCAGTACTTC. This codes for CASGTSHRGYYEQYF.

The V call is TRBV3-1 (or the pseudogene TRBV3-2), the J call TRBJ2-2, with a tentative D call TRBD2 (6 bases). This CDR3 is built from 16 residues. The germline CDR1 and CDR2 sequences are LGHDT and YNNKEL (reference sequence). V was pared by 1 base and J by 5 bases, with 14 bases between. DNA of the CDR3: TGTGCCAGCAGCCAAGTGGCGGGATTTATGACCGGGGAGCTGTTTTTT. This gives the protein CASSQVAGFMTGELFF.

V gene TRBV9 combines with J gene TRBJ1-1; TRBD1 might be the D (5 bases). Germline V gene lookup returns CDR1 SGDLS and CDR2 YYNGEE. V lost 7 bases to trimming and J lost 1 base, with 17 bases between them. The CDR3 is made up of 15 amino acids. CDR3 amino acids: CASRLGGSSNTEAFF. DNA for the CDR3: TGTGCCAGCCGGCTCGGGGGGAGTTCGAACACTGAAGCTTTCTTT.

The chain carries TRBV6-2 or TRBV6-3 and TRBJ1-5; D not certain. Germline V lookup: CDR1 MNHEY, CDR2 SVGEGT. V was cut by 6 bases and J by 3 bases, with 15 bases left in between. This CDR3 region has 15 residues. The DNA of the CDR3 is TGTGCCAGCAGCGACGACAAGTCACCCAATCAGCCCCAGCATTTT. Its translation is CASSDDKSPNQPQHF.

V gene TRBV4-3 combines with J gene TRBJ2-3, with D maybe TRBD2 (6 bases). The CDR3 is made up of 16 amino acids. From germline, CDR1 is LGHNA and CDR2 YSLEER. Trimming removed 0 bases at V and 2 bases at J, with 12 bases between. The CDR3 region has the DNA TGCGCCAGCAGCCAAGAACCCGGCGGGATCACAGATACGCAGTATTTT. Translating gives CASSQEPGGITDTQYF.

This clone was recorded only once. The chain employs TRBV21-1 and TRBJ1-2; the DNA was not used to check the table's D call, TRBD1. TRBV21-1 is flagged as a pseudogene. CDR3 length: 13 residues. The CDR3: CASSRDIERGYTF. The CDR3 DNA is TGTGCCAGCAGCAGGGACATCGAGAGGGGCTACACCTTC.

The J gene is TRBJ2-1, the V gene TRBV7-3; 9 nucleotides align to TRBD2. Germline lookup yields CDR1 SGHTA and CDR2 FQGTGA. This CDR3 region has 17 residues. The ends lost 1 base at V and 2 bases at J; junction bases unmatched: 6. In DNA, the CDR3 is TGTGCCAGCAGCTTAAAAAGTCTAGCGGGACCCTACAATGAGCAGTTCTTC. Protein product: CASSLKSLAGPYNEQFF.

This clone was seen only once. V usage is TRBV27 and J usage is TRBJ2-5, with D possibly matching TRBD1 (5 bases). Trimming took off 2 bases at V and 5 bases at J, with 15 bases between the two ends. Germline V gene sequence: CDR1 MNHEY, CDR2 SMNVEV (reference sequence). The CDR3 runs to 15 residues. CDR3 nucleotides: TGTGCCAGCAGTTTAACGGCAGGGCGAGTCGAGACCCAGTACTTC. Protein: CASSLTAGRVETQYF.

The chain combines TRBV15 with TRBJ2-4; 10 bases fit TRBD1. The CDR3 sequence is 16 residues long. Looked up from germline, CDR1 is LNHNV and CDR2 is YYDKDF (reference sequence). The ends lost 5 bases at V and 1 base at J; junction bases unmatched: 5. The CDR3 sequence: CATSFRTGGAKNIQYF. The CDR3 DNA is TGTGCCACCAGCTTCAGGACAGGGGGGGCCAAAAACATTCAGTACTTC.

This rearrangement joins TRBV24-1 to TRBJ2-6; D perhaps matches TRBD1 (6 bases). Germline V gene lookup returns CDR1 KGHDR and CDR2 SFDVKD. The CDR3 consists of 15 residues. The V end lost 7 bases, the J end lost 0 bases, and 9 bases lay between the germline ends. The CDR3 DNA reads TGTGCCACCAGCCGCAGGGGCTCTGGGGCCAACGTCCTGACTTTC. This translates into CATSRRGSGANVLTF.

The chain joins TRBV4-1 to TRBJ2-1; TRBD2 matches at 7 bases. The germline CDR1 and CDR2 sequences are MGHRA and YSYEKL. The CDR3 spans 13 residues. V gave up 4 bases and J gave up 13 bases; unmatched junction bases: 10. The CDR3 region is CASSLGGREPQFF. CDR3 coding DNA: TGCGCCAGCAGCCTTGGGGGGAGGGAACCCCAGTTCTTC.

In its sample, this clone was seen many times. CDR3 bases: TGTGCCAGTAGTAAGGGGACTAGCGGGAACACCGGGGAGCTGTTTTTT. Amino acid sequence: CASSKGTSGNTGELFF. This chain uses TRBV19 with TRBJ2-2, with 11 bases aligning to TRBD2. J was trimmed by 1 base and V by 4 bases; bases with no gene match: 2. The CDR3 has 16 amino acids. Germline CDR1 LNHDA, CDR2 SQIVND (reference sequence).

This rearrangement joins TRBV6-2 or TRBV6-3 to TRBJ2-3; D is perhaps TRBD1 (6 bases). This CDR3 is 16 amino acids long. The V gene's germline CDR1 is MNHEY and CDR2 SVGEGT. Trimming removed 6 bases at V and 0 bases at J, with 16 bases between. The CDR3 sequence is CASRPTGTPSTDTQYF. The CDR3 region has the DNA TGTGCCAGCAGACCTACCGGGACACCGAGCACAGATACGCAGTATTTT.

The chain has TRBV4-1 and TRBJ2-2; 9 nucleotides align to TRBD1. V lost 2 bases and J lost 6; bases outside the gene matches: 4. Germline CDR1 is MGHRA and CDR2 is YSYEKL. There are 15 residues in the CDR3. In DNA, the CDR3 is TGCGCCAGCAGCCAAACAGGGGGCGTCGCCGGGGAGCTGTTTTTT. Translated: CASSQTGGVAGELFF.

The chain combines TRBV7-6 with TRBJ1-1, with 11 nucleotides matching TRBD1. V was clipped by 2 bases and J by 5 bases; unmatched bases: 13. Germline V gene sequence: CDR1 SGHVS, CDR2 FNYEAQ. This CDR3 is 18 amino acids long. CDR3 sequence (DNA): TGTGCCAGCAGCTTAAGGATTATGAGGACAGGGGGCAAAACTGAAGCTTTCTTT. This sequence encodes CASSLRIMRTGGKTEAFF.

The V call is TRBV10-3, the J call TRBJ2-3; 10 bases fit TRBD1. The trim removed 3 bases at V and 6 bases at J, leaving 6 bases unmatched. Germline V gene sequence: CDR1 ENHRY, CDR2 SYGVKD. The CDR3 totals 15 residues. In DNA form, the CDR3 reads TGTGCCATCAGTGATAGAGACAGGGGGCTTGATACGCAGTATTTT. It specifies CAISDRDRGLDTQYF.

The rearrangement joins TRBV12-3 or TRBV12-4 to TRBJ1-5; possibly TRBD1 for D (5 bases). V was pared by 5 bases and J by 4 bases, with 9 bases between. The CDR3 loop spans 13 amino acids. As DNA, the CDR3 is TGTGCCAGCAGTGCGGACACTAATCAGCCCCAGCATTTT. This codes for CASSADTNQPQHF.

The chain joins TRBV7-9 to TRBJ1-3, with 7 bases fitting TRBD1. CDR3 length: 14 amino acids. With 5 bases clipped from V and 1 base from J, the junction kept 2 bases outside the gene matches. Germline V gives CDR1 SEHNR, CDR2 FQNEAQ (reference sequence). The CDR3 DNA reads TGTGCCAGCAGCCCACAGGGGTCTGGAAACACCATATATTTT. This encodes CASSPQGSGNTIYF.

V is TRBV20-1 and J is TRBJ1-2, with unresolved D. The V and J ends lost 6 bases and 8 bases respectively, with 7 bases between them. The CDR3 consists of 9 residues. Looked up from germline, CDR1 is DFQATT and CDR2 is SNEGSKA (reference sequence). CDR3 loop: CSARGGYTF. The CDR3, as DNA: TGCAGTGCCCGAGGGGGCTACACCTTC.

The chain combines TRBV27 with TRBJ2-3, with a possible D match to TRBD1 (6 bases). Trimming pared 7 bases from V and 0 bases from J, leaving 20 bases between. Germline V gene sequence: CDR1 MNHEY, CDR2 SMNVEV (reference sequence). The length of the CDR3 is 17 residues. Here the CDR3 reads CASIGGAMGQSTDTQYF. The DNA of the CDR3 is TGTGCCAGCATCGGTGGTGCTATGGGACAAAGCACAGATACGCAGTATTTT.

This clone was recorded once. The V gene is TRBV19, the J gene TRBJ2-7; 9 bases align to TRBD2. Germline lookup yields CDR1 LNHDA and CDR2 SQIVND (reference sequence). The CDR3 length is 15 residues. The V and J ends lost 3 bases and 5 bases, in that order; junction bases with no gene match: 8. The CDR3 is CASSMGGRVLDEQYF. The CDR3 nucleotides are TGTGCCAGTAGTATGGGCGGGAGGGTATTGGACGAGCAGTACTTC. Full variable domain (outside the CDR3, taken from reference TRBV19 and TRBJ2-7): DGGITQSPKYLFRKEGQNVTLSCEQNLNHDAMYWYRQDPGQGLRLIYYSQIVNDFQKGDIAEGYSVSREKKESFPLTVTSAQKNPTAFYLCASSMGGRVLDEQYFGPGTRLTVT.

This clone was found once. The rearrangement uses TRBV5-1 and TRBJ1-6; unclear D gene. The CDR3 runs to 16 residues. V was clipped by 0 bases and J by 1 base, with 8 bases between them. In germline, CDR1 is SGHRS, CDR2 YFSETQ. The CDR3 nucleotides read TGCGCCAGCAGCTTGGGCGGCACTTCCTATAATTCACCCCTCCACTTT. This gives the protein CASSLGGTSYNSPLHF. The full variable domain, rest sourced from reference TRBV5-1 and TRBJ1-6, is KAGVTQTPRYLIKTRGQQVTLSCSPISGHRSVSWYQQTPGQGLQFLFEYFSETQRNKGNFPGRFSGRQFSNSRSEMNVSTLELGDSALYLCASSLGGTSYNSPLHFGNGTRLTVT.